A single sample gave rise to the 27 T cell receptor beta chains below, sequenced in a study of T cell responses to AZD1222 COVID-19 vaccine. Produced via immunoSEQ multiplex PCR; TCRdb's table is partial and in-frame only. The data show about 160,000 clones, more than 85% seen once. Material: peripheral blood, obtained on day 0 of AZD1222 vaccination. The receptors shown here come from an adult in good health.

In DNA form, the CDR3 reads TGTGCCAGCAGCTTAGGCCTGGGGCAGCCCCAGCATTTT. This codes for CASSLGLGQPQHF. The chain has TRBV13 and TRBJ1-5; the D is unclear. Per the germline V gene, CDR1 is PRHDT and CDR2 is FYEKMQ (reference sequence). The CDR3 spans 13 residues. V was shortened by 0 bases and J by 7 bases, with 7 bases between the two germline ends.

The gene calls are TRBV19 and TRBJ1-2; D is uncertain. Trimming took off 7 bases at V and 6 bases at J, with 24 bases between the two ends. CDR1 is LNHDA, CDR2 SQIVND, per germline (reference sequence). The length of the CDR3 is 16 residues. CDR3 DNA sequence: TGTGCCAGTACCCCTGCGACTCAACCCAACCGTAATGGCTACACCTTC. Translation gives CASTPATQPNRNGYTF.

The chain combines TRBV12-3 or TRBV12-4 with TRBJ2-7, with 8 bases identical to TRBD1. V lost 6 bases, J lost 3 bases, and 4 bases stayed unmatched. This CDR3 is built from 13 residues. Written as DNA, the CDR3 is TGTGCCAGCAGACAGGGGGGCAACTACGAGCAGTACTTC. Translating it yields CASRQGGNYEQYF.

This chain connects TRBV6-5 to TRBJ1-2; a possible D gene is TRBD1 (5 bases). This CDR3 is built from 13 residues. Per germline, CDR1 MNHEY and CDR2 SVGAGI. The V end was cut by 4 bases, the J end by 3 bases, with 9 bases between. The CDR3: CASSLGGDYGYTF. The CDR3 region has the DNA TGTGCCAGCAGTTTGGGGGGGGACTATGGCTACACCTTC.

The CDR3 bases are TGTGCCAGCAGTTTGAGAGAGCGGGAGCGGTTCGGAGAGACCCAGTACTTC. This codes for CASSLRERERFGETQYF. The V gene is TRBV28, the J gene TRBJ2-5; 8 nucleotides align to TRBD2. V lost 3 bases, J lost 4 bases, and 13 bases stayed unmatched. Looked up from germline, CDR1 is MDHEN and CDR2 is SYDVKM. This CDR3 is built from 17 residues.

The genes are TRBV15 and TRBJ2-2; D is perhaps TRBD2 (6 bases). This CDR3 has 14 amino acids. Germline V gives CDR1 LNHNV, CDR2 YYDKDF (reference sequence). Trimming cost V 9 bases and J 4 bases, with 15 bases left between them. The CDR3 loop reads CATKGGGATGELFF. DNA for the CDR3: TGTGCCACGAAGGGTGGCGGGGCCACCGGGGAGCTGTTTTTT.

The V and J genes are TRBV18 and TRBJ2-7; 10 nucleotides match TRBD1. Per germline, CDR1 KGHSH and CDR2 LQKENI. The CDR3 consists of 15 residues. The junction had 9 bases not matched to a gene; V was cut back by 3 bases and J by 7 bases. CDR3 DNA sequence: TGTGCCAGCTCACCCATCCCGACAGGGGGCGGAGAGCAGTACTTC. Amino acid sequence: CASSPIPTGGGEQYF.

This clone was counted once. The chain is built from TRBV4-1 and TRBJ2-6; 10 bases align to TRBD1. Unmatched junction bases numbered 13, after V lost 4 bases and J lost 4 bases. This CDR3 is built from 19 residues. Germline-derived CDR1 and CDR2 are MGHRA and YSYEKL. CDR3 sequence: CASSPETGDRGAGANVLTF. CDR3 nucleotides: TGCGCCAGCAGCCCCGAAACAGGGGACAGGGGTGCGGGGGCCAACGTCCTGACTTTC.

The rearrangement joins TRBV3-1 (or the pseudogene TRBV3-2) to TRBJ2-5, with D possibly TRBD2 on 5 matching bases. Trimming cost V 0 bases and J 3 bases, with 17 bases left between them. This CDR3 is built from 17 residues. Germline CDR1 and CDR2: LGHDT and YNNKEL (reference sequence). CDR3 in amino acids: CASSQEVGVTTKETQYF. Here the CDR3 DNA reads TGTGCCAGCAGCCAAGAGGTCGGGGTTACAACGAAAGAGACCCAGTACTTC.

This chain links TRBV6-5 with TRBJ2-7; 8 nucleotides line up with TRBD2. This CDR3 is 14 amino acids long. In germline, CDR1 is MNHEY, CDR2 SVGAGI. The ends lost 6 bases at V and 0 bases at J; junction bases unmatched: 4. The CDR3 sequence is CASSLGLASYEQYF. The CDR3 nucleotides are TGTGCCAGCAGCCTTGGACTAGCCTCCTACGAGCAGTACTTC.

The V and J genes are TRBV14 and TRBJ1-1; D perhaps matches TRBD1 (6 bases). Germline CDR1 reads SGHDN; CDR2 reads FVKESK. Trimming shortened V by 2 bases and J by 6 bases, and 10 bases separated the two germline ends. The CDR3 is 13 amino acids. The CDR3 DNA reads as TGTGCCAGCAGCCAATATGGGGGCTCTGAAGCTTTCTTT. Residues: CASSQYGGSEAFF.

The V gene is TRBV28, the J gene TRBJ2-4; 11 bases fit TRBD1. This CDR3 has 15 residues. Trimming at V came to 5 bases and at J to 6 bases, leaving 6 bases not matched to a gene. Germline V gene sequence: CDR1 MDHEN, CDR2 SYDVKM. CDR3 nucleotides: TGTGCCAGCAGTCCACGGGGACAGGGGGGAAACATTCAGTACTTC. This codes for CASSPRGQGGNIQYF.

The chain combines TRBV2 with TRBJ2-7, with 7 bases aligning to TRBD2. V lost 0 bases, J lost 6 bases, and 8 bases stayed unmatched. The CDR3 loop spans 15 amino acids. Germline-derived CDR1 and CDR2 are SNHLY and FYNNEI. The CDR3 DNA sequence: TGTGCCAGCAGTGAAGCGCTTGGGACTAAGCTCGAGCAGTACTTC. It codes for CASSEALGTKLEQYF.

In regard to this clone: The sample carries other DNA sequences with the same CDR3. The genes are TRBV12-3 or TRBV12-4 and TRBJ1-1; D gene uncertain. V was cut by 2 bases and J by 1 base, with 2 bases left in between. The CDR3 length is 12 residues. The CDR3 bases are TGTGCCAGCAGTTTACGGAACACTGAAGCTTTCTTT. This sequence encodes CASSLRNTEAFF.

The chain combines TRBV7-9 with TRBJ2-2, with a tentative D call TRBD2 (6 bases). The germline V gene encodes CDR1 SEHNR and CDR2 FQNEAQ (reference sequence). Between the trimmed V and J ends, which lost 5 bases and 3 bases, there was a span of 19 bases. The CDR3 covers 17 residues. This CDR3 is CASSRRLRGGDTGELFF. The CDR3 region has the DNA TGTGCCAGCAGCCGGCGACTACGGGGAGGAGACACCGGGGAGCTGTTTTTT.

The gene calls are TRBV27 and TRBJ1-1; perhaps TRBD1 as D (5 bases). The CDR3 runs to 15 residues. The germline V gene has CDR1 MNHEY and CDR2 SMNVEV (reference sequence). V was trimmed by 6 bases and J by 2 bases, leaving 16 bases between them. The CDR3 sequence is CASSRGEGLNTEAFF. The CDR3 DNA reads as TGTGCCAGCAGCCGGGGGGAGGGGCTTAACACTGAAGCTTTCTTT.

CDR3 amino acids: CASSHPPTALNSPLHF. The CDR3 region has the DNA TGCGCCAGCAGTCACCCACCGACAGCTTTAAATTCACCCCTCCACTTT. The V and J genes are TRBV23-1 and TRBJ1-6; the D gene is possibly TRBD1 (5 bases). TRBV23-1 is treated as an ORF (open reading frame) with a function not yet certain. The CDR3 spans 16 residues. The V gene lost 3 bases and the J gene lost 7 bases, with 16 bases spanning the gap.

The gene calls are TRBV21-1 and TRBJ1-4; no DNA check was done on the table's D call, TRBD1. TRBV21-1 is an annotated pseudogene. The CDR3 sequence is 12 residues long. The DNA for the CDR3 is TGTGCCAGCAGCAAATTAGGACAAAAGGTGTTTTTT. Translation gives CASSKLGQKVFF.

There are a few counts of this clone. V and J are TRBV28 and TRBJ1-5; weak D call: TRBD1 (5 bases). The length of the CDR3 is 15 residues. Germline CDR1 reads MDHEN; CDR2 reads SYDVKM. V was clipped by 1 base and J by 4 bases, with 11 bases between them. CDR3 loop: CASSLLGTVNQPQHF. DNA of the CDR3: TGTGCCAGCAGTTTATTAGGGACGGTGAATCAGCCCCAGCATTTT.

V is TRBV7-2 and J is TRBJ2-2, with 13 bases lining up with TRBD2. The V gene end was trimmed by 5 bases and the J gene end by 7 bases; junction bases not matched to a gene: 10. The CDR3 contains 17 residues. The germline V gene encodes CDR1 SGHTA and CDR2 FQGNSA. The CDR3 sequence is CASSQTRTSGSIGELFF. The DNA for the CDR3 is TGTGCCAGCAGCCAAACCCGGACTAGCGGGAGTATCGGGGAGCTGTTTTTT.

This CDR3 reads CAISEVGSPLHF. CDR3 DNA: TGTGCCATCAGTGAAGTGGGGTCACCCCTCCACTTT. The rearrangement links TRBV10-3 to TRBJ1-6; D remains unclear. The germline V gene has CDR1 ENHRY and CDR2 SYGVKD. The CDR3 has 12 residues. The V end lost 3 bases, the J end lost 10 bases, and 7 bases lay between the germline ends.

The V gene is TRBV28, the J gene TRBJ1-6; D might be TRBD1 (5 bases). This CDR3 contains 14 residues. The V end lost 2 bases, the J end lost 7 bases, and 9 bases lay between the germline ends. Per germline, CDR1 MDHEN and CDR2 SYDVKM. The chain's CDR3 is CASSLGDRNSPLHF. In DNA form, the CDR3 reads TGTGCCAGCAGTTTAGGTGACAGAAATTCACCCCTCCACTTT.

The gene calls are TRBV11-2 and TRBJ1-4; TRBD1 matches at 8 bases. Germline V gene sequence: CDR1 SGHAT, CDR2 FQNNGV. The CDR3 extends over 14 amino acids. The J segment lost 8 bases and the V segment lost 3 bases, leaving 5 bases of the junction unmatched. The CDR3 region is CASSFGQGREKLFF. The CDR3 DNA reads TGTGCCAGCAGCTTCGGACAGGGCCGGGAAAAACTGTTTTTT. The whole variable domain, filled in from reference TRBV11-2 and TRBJ1-4, reads EAGVAQSPRYKIIEKRQSVAFWCNPISGHATLYWYQQILGQGPKLLIQFQNNGVVDDSQLPKDRFSAERLKGVDSTLKIQPAKLEDSAVYLCASSFGQGREKLFFGSGTQLSVL.

The chain carries TRBV7-8 and TRBJ1-3, with D unresolved. Germline V CDR1 and CDR2: SGHVS, FQNEAQ. Trimming removed 2 bases from V and 0 bases from J, with 14 bases in between. The CDR3 sequence is 17 residues long. CDR3 sequence (DNA): TGTGCCAGCAGCTTACTTTTCAGGCCGAGCTCTGGAAACACCATATATTTT. This encodes CASSLLFRPSSGNTIYF.

The chain is built from TRBV6-6 and TRBJ2-7; D is ambiguous. The V gene lost 8 bases and the J gene lost 0 bases, with 14 bases spanning the gap. Germline assignment: CDR1 MNHNY and CDR2 SVGAGI (reference sequence). This CDR3 has 14 amino acids. CDR3 protein: CASFPGSVSYEQYF. DNA of the CDR3: TGTGCCAGCTTTCCGGGCTCAGTCTCCTACGAGCAGTACTTC.

The CDR3 here is CASSLDGTSGTDTQYF. DNA for the CDR3: TGTGCCAGCAGCTTAGATGGGACTAGCGGGACAGATACGCAGTATTTT. The rearrangement joins TRBV11-3 to TRBJ2-3, with TRBD2 matching over 12 bases. There are 16 residues in the CDR3. The germline gives CDR1 SGHNT, CDR2 YENEEA. The V segment lost 0 bases and the J segment 3 bases; nucleotides outside the gene matches: 1.

The chain combines TRBV5-3 with TRBJ2-3, with TRBD2 identical over 14 bases. TRBV5-3 is an ORF, and what it does is uncertain. The trim removed 4 bases at V and 5 bases at J, leaving 6 bases unmatched. This CDR3 is 16 amino acids long. The CDR3: CARSLTSGRGQDTQYF. In nucleotides, the CDR3 is TGTGCCAGAAGCCTGACTAGCGGGAGGGGACAAGATACGCAGTATTTT.